This T cell receptor beta chain comes out of a study of blood T cells in healthy people across ages (dated by TCRdb to between 2014 and 2016). A note on the overall study: In model experiments, template switching captured about one uniquely barcoded TCR beta cDNA molecule for every two T cells. Age-related changes in TCR beta repertoire diversity were measured in the study by deep sequencing normalized with unique cDNA molecular identifiers. The donors were split into four age groups: young (average about 15 years), middle-aged (around 40), aged (about 62) and long-lived (roughly 80). To avoid experimental bias, donors of different ages were distributed randomly across sequencing lanes. The study analyzed two additional independent replicas of 1 million unique cDNA reads from the same blood draw for two donors, one aged 18 to 29 and one aged 80 or older. The full study reports these points: Donor CMV infection status was unknown, potentially confounding age-related changes in expanded clonotypes. Observed TCR beta diversity correlated strongly with the percentage of naive T cells measured by flow cytometry. Estimates of total diversity based on one million sequenced T cells were considered lower bounds and underestimates. Compared with the aged group, more naive CD4+ T cells, fewer expanded clones and increased TCR diversity were shown by the long-lived group, suggesting age selection. Since profiling was done on bulk unsorted PBMCs, naive and antigen-experienced compartments could not be conclusively compared. Observed TCR beta diversity per million T cells fell roughly linearly with age, and a significant reduction was already apparent by age about 43.

Points on this clonotype: Its binding antigen is unknown. The input lacks base qualities; no much larger clone sits a single base away.

The CDR3 measures 15 amino acids from cysteine to phenylalanine. The DNA shown is the 45-base CDR3, in frame from base 1. Trimming leaves V shorter by 5 bases and J shorter by 6 bases, with the junction holding 6 bases beyond the gene matches. CDR1 and CDR2 were assigned from the germline V gene (reference sequence) as SEHNR and FQNEAQ. Library creation used 5' RACE. Instrument used: Illumina HiSeq 2500. The second PCR ran for about 6 to 12 cycles and used a J-beta primer mix along with a sample-barcoded 5' primer. Each TCR beta cDNA molecule received a unique molecular identifier from a template-switch 5' adaptor carrying 12 random nucleotides. Each sample yielded at least 2.5 million CDR3-containing paired-end reads. The Mint cDNA synthesis kit, primed by a TRBC-specific oligonucleotide, was used to synthesize first-strand cDNA from all RNA. Following uracil-DNA glycosylase treatment, all cDNA underwent a first 18-cycle PCR with the universal primers M1SS and BC2_uni_R. The authors' pipeline ran thus. Each sample was normalized by randomly selecting 1 million high-quality reads, each carrying a distinct molecular identifier. Instead of being binned into consensus sequences, reads with shared molecular identifiers were discarded. MiTCR, set to a Q25 quality threshold and the strictest error-elimination algorithm, was used for CDR3 identification, clonotype clustering and error correction. A nonparametric unseen species model with Euler transformation was used to estimate a lower bound on total TCR beta diversity. The raw public reads went through TCRdb reprocessing: fastp at Q25, MiXCR clone calling, in-frame beta chains kept. Every entry covers one CDR3 protein and lists the most common genes and DNA from its rows. These V and J calls originate from TCRdb's pipeline instead of the authors' own analysis. The sample data list around 1,500,000 distinct CDR3 sequences, and 35% to 45% of these were observed just once. The ten biggest clones cover roughly 8.2% of the sample.

Donors were a few dozen systemically healthy Caucasian individuals from Russia aged 6 to 90 years. Ten milliliters of peripheral blood were drawn from each donor into EDTA-treated Vacutainer tubes. PBMCs were isolated by Ficoll-Paque density-gradient centrifugation, with at least 6 million obtained per sample. Trizol reagent was used to extract total RNA from PBMCs, with at least 6 micrograms per sample. For every donor, flow cytometry on a PBMC aliquot measured the percentage of naive CD45RAhigh/CD27high T cells. This sequence was found in a woman aged 18-29 years in good health. The specimen was blood. This receptor chain uses TRBV7-9 and TRBJ2-2, and 10 junction bases match TRBD2. The nucleotide sequence reads as follows: TGTGCCAGCAGCCCCGCCGGGACTAGCGCCGGGGAGCTGTTTTTT. It is translated as CASSPAGTSAGELFF. Full variable domain (CDR3 extended with the reference TRBV7-9 and TRBJ2-2 proteins): DTGVSQNPRHKITKRGQNVTFRCDPISEHNRLYWYRQTLGQGPEFLTYFQNEAQLEKSRLLSDRFSAERPKGSFSTLEIQRTEQGDSAMYLCASSPAGTSAGELFFGEGSRLTVL.